These 29 T cell receptor beta chains originate from one sample sequenced in a study of spatial heterogeneity in lung cancer. Time point reported: sample taken at primary tumor resection. TCRdb called the 5' RACE reads again in MiXCR, with one record for every CDR3 protein. The sample has about 48,000 distinct CDR3 sequences, under 6% seen once. The sample consisted of PBMCs, taken at surgery. The receptors here all came from a male donor with early-stage non-small cell lung cancer.

The chain couples TRBV4-3 to TRBJ2-7; 10 nucleotides align to TRBD2. With V trimmed by 1 base and J by 5 bases, 11 bases remained unmatched. Germline loops: CDR1 LGHNA, CDR2 YSLEER. The CDR3 spans 17 residues. CDR3 nucleotide sequence: TGCGCCAGCAGCCAAGCCCCTTCTAGCGGGAGTATCCACGAGCAGTACTTC. Translation: CASSQAPSSGSIHEQYF.

This clonotype was detected many times. The V call is TRBV7-9, the J call TRBJ2-3; a possible D gene is TRBD1 (6 bases). Per germline, CDR1 SEHNR and CDR2 FQNEAQ (reference sequence). V lost 8 bases to trimming and J lost 2 bases, with 8 bases between them. The length of the CDR3 is 12 residues. CDR3 region: CASGDNTDTQYF. For the CDR3, the DNA is TGTGCCAGCGGGGACAACACAGATACGCAGTATTTT.

This clonotype was seen ten or more times. J is TRBJ2-2 and V is TRBV27, with 7 bases matching TRBD1. Germline CDR1 is MNHEY and CDR2 is SMNVEV (reference sequence). This CDR3 is built from 18 residues. V was pared by 6 bases and J by 5 bases, with 18 bases of the junction left unmatched. In DNA form, the CDR3 reads TGTGCCAGCAGCCTAGAGAGACAGGGACAGTATGTTACCGGGGAGCTGTTTTTT. It is translated as CASSLERQGQYVTGELFF.

This clonotype was detected many times. V usage is TRBV23-1 and J usage is TRBJ2-6; no definite D call. TRBV23-1 is annotated as an ORF whose role is uncertain. The CDR3 is 19 amino acids. Trimming removed 0 bases at V and 0 bases at J, with 15 bases between. The CDR3 bases are TGCGCCAGCAGTCAATCAGGCGGTCCAGGTAGCTCTGGGGCCAACGTCCTGACTTTC. Amino acids: CASSQSGGPGSSGANVLTF.

This clonotype has ten or more counts. The V and J genes are TRBV28 and TRBJ2-5; D perhaps matches TRBD2 (5 bases). CDR1 is MDHEN, CDR2 SYDVKM, per germline. V lost 2 bases to trimming and J lost 1 base, with 8 bases between them. The CDR3 length is 14 residues. The CDR3 here is CASSLGGSQETQYF. The CDR3 DNA reads as TGTGCCAGCAGTTTAGGAGGCAGCCAAGAGACCCAGTACTTC.

There are many counts of this clonotype. This chain connects TRBV28 to TRBJ1-4; maybe TRBD1 (5 bases). This CDR3 is 16 amino acids long. The ends were cut back, 4 bases at V and 0 bases at J, with 12 bases in the middle. Looked up from germline, CDR1 is MDHEN and CDR2 is SYDVKM. DNA of the CDR3: TGTGCCAGCAGTTCCCCAGGGACCACAACTAATGAAAAACTGTTTTTT. Amino acids: CASSSPGTTTNEKLFF.

This clonotype appeared many times. The chain's CDR3 is CSVRPGFNQPQHF. CDR3 nucleotides: TGCAGTGTCAGACCCGGGTTCAATCAGCCCCAGCATTTT. The V and J genes are TRBV20-1 and TRBJ1-5; D not certain. Trimming pared 7 bases from V and 3 bases from J, leaving 13 bases between. The CDR3 extends over 13 amino acids. Germline V gene sequence: CDR1 DFQATT, CDR2 SNEGSKA (reference sequence).

The rearrangement joins TRBV7-2 to TRBJ2-7; D remains unclear. V lost 1 base, J lost 3 bases, and 13 bases lay in between. Germline CDR1 SGHTA, CDR2 FQGNSA. The CDR3 extends over 15 amino acids. In nucleotides, the CDR3 is TGTGCCAGCAGCTTAGATTCGGACCCAGGCTACGAGCAGTACTTC. This codes for CASSLDSDPGYEQYF.

This clonotype was seen repeatedly, ten times or more. The chain couples TRBV3-1 to TRBJ2-1; D remains ambiguous. This CDR3 is built from 14 residues. Trimming stripped 4 bases from V and 0 bases from J, with 7 bases between. Germline V gene lookup returns CDR1 LGHDT and CDR2 YNNKEL (reference sequence). CDR3 loop: CASSPPPSYNEQFF. As DNA, the CDR3 is TGTGCCAGCAGCCCACCACCCTCCTACAATGAGCAGTTCTTC.

This clonotype occurred many times. V is TRBV29-1 and J is TRBJ2-1; the match to TRBD2 covers 7 bases. This CDR3 has 14 amino acids. Germline-derived CDR1 and CDR2 are SQVTM and ANQGSEA. V trimming: 2 bases; J trimming: 2 bases; junction bases outside the gene matches: 3. This chain's CDR3 is CSVESGLAYNEQFF. CDR3 bases: TGCAGCGTTGAATCCGGACTAGCCTACAATGAGCAGTTCTTC.

This clonotype has at least ten counts. The CDR3 spells CASSFRRDSPYEQYF. CDR3 coding DNA: TGTGCCAGCAGTTTTCGCCGGGACAGCCCCTACGAGCAGTACTTC. This chain links TRBV12-3 or TRBV12-4 with TRBJ2-7, with TRBD1 matching 7 bases. This CDR3 has 15 amino acids. V gave up 3 bases and J gave up 2 bases; unmatched junction bases: 7.

Of note for this clonotype: This sequence may be a read error, since a much larger clone differs from it by one base. This rearrangement joins TRBV7-8 to TRBJ2-7, with 14 bases fitting TRBD2. CDR3 length: 18 residues. Germline CDR1 SGHVS, CDR2 FQNEAQ. CDR3 DNA: TGTGTCAGCAGCCCCCATAGACTAGCGGGAGGGCGGTCCTACGAGCAGTACTTC. It is translated as CVSSPHRLAGGRSYEQYF.

This clonotype was detected ten times or more. The genes are TRBV4-2 and TRBJ2-1; TRBD2 aligns across 10 bases. J lost 7 bases, V lost 4 bases, and 10 bases had no gene match. This CDR3 is 16 amino acids long. CDR1 is LGHNA, CDR2 YNFKEQ, per germline. The CDR3 DNA follows: TGTGCCAGCAGCCCTGTAGCGGGAGCGGGAGGGAATGAGCAGTTCTTC. Amino acids: CASSPVAGAGGNEQFF.

This clonotype has a count of ten or more. The J gene is TRBJ2-5, the V gene TRBV5-1, with D hard to call. Germline CDR1 is SGHRS and CDR2 is YFSETQ. Trimming stripped 4 bases from V and 5 bases from J, with 15 bases between. This CDR3 comprises 14 residues. CDR3 sequence (DNA): TGCGCCAGCAGCCCCCTCCGGGCAAGGGAGACCCAGTACTTC. This gives the protein CASSPLRARETQYF.

This clonotype was counted ten times or more. This chain uses TRBV7-9 with TRBJ1-1; D remains ambiguous. Germline V gives CDR1 SEHNR, CDR2 FQNEAQ (reference sequence). The length of the CDR3 is 13 residues. Trimming took off 5 bases at V and 5 bases at J, with 12 bases between the two ends. The DNA of the CDR3 is TGTGCCAGCAGCCCGGACGAGGTGACTGAAGCTTTCTTT. Translated: CASSPDEVTEAFF.

Judged by abundance, this clonotype is medium-sized (0.01 to 0.1%). The V and J genes are TRBV19 and TRBJ2-2; D possibly corresponds to TRBD1 (5 bases). V was trimmed by 4 bases and J by 2 bases, leaving 8 bases between them. The CDR3 length is 14 residues. From germline, CDR1 is LNHDA and CDR2 SQIVND (reference sequence). CDR3 in DNA: TGTGCCAGTAGTACGGACATAAACACCGGGGAGCTGTTTTTT. This encodes CASSTDINTGELFF.

The table lists this clonotype with many counts. This chain connects TRBV19 to TRBJ1-5, with a weak D call TRBD1 (6 bases). The CDR3 length is 16 residues. Trimming stripped 2 bases from V and 6 bases from J, with 17 bases between. The germline gives CDR1 LNHDA, CDR2 SQIVND (reference sequence). As DNA, the CDR3 is TGTGCCAGTAGTATATTTCACAGGGACTATGGTCAGCCCCAGCATTTT. Translation gives CASSIFHRDYGQPQHF.

This clonotype came up many times. V and J are TRBV5-1 and TRBJ2-3; no firm D call. The CDR3 covers 13 residues. The V gene's germline CDR1 is SGHRS and CDR2 YFSETQ. V was trimmed by 1 base and J by 6 bases, leaving 9 bases between them. In nucleotides, the CDR3 is TGCGCCAGCAGCTTGCCCTCTGGGGATACGCAGTATTTT. This translates into CASSLPSGDTQYF. The full variable domain, completed using reference TRBV5-1 and TRBJ2-3, is KAGVTQTPRYLIKTRGQQVTLSCSPISGHRSVSWYQQTPGQGLQFLFEYFSETQRNKGNFPGRFSGRQFSNSRSEMNVSTLELGDSALYLCASSLPSGDTQYFGPGTRLTVL.

This clonotype was recorded at least ten times. The chain recombines TRBV19 with TRBJ2-3, with D maybe TRBD2 (5 bases). Trimming pared 5 bases from V and 3 bases from J, leaving 9 bases between. Germline-derived CDR1 and CDR2 are LNHDA and SQIVND (reference sequence). The CDR3 has 13 residues. The CDR3 DNA follows: TGTGCCAGTAGTGTGGGGAGTACAGATACGCAGTATTTT. This sequence encodes CASSVGSTDTQYF.

In its sample, this clonotype was seen many times. The V and J genes are TRBV10-2 and TRBJ1-5; D not resolved. This CDR3 has 13 amino acids. V lost 6 bases to trimming and J lost 1 base, with 7 bases between them. Per germline, CDR1 WSHSY and CDR2 SAAADI. The CDR3 spells CASRRTSNQPQHF. CDR3 sequence (DNA): TGCGCCAGCAGACGGACCAGCAATCAGCCCCAGCATTTT.

This clonotype was found a few times. The chain combines TRBV6-2 or TRBV6-3 with TRBJ2-3; the D gene could be TRBD1 or TRBD2 (5 bases each). Germline V gives CDR1 MNHEY, CDR2 SVGEGT. V was pared by 4 bases and J by 4 bases, with 6 bases between. The CDR3 has 12 amino acids. The CDR3 region is CASSLGPDTQYF. As DNA, the CDR3 is TGTGCCAGCAGTTTGGGACCAGATACGCAGTATTTT.

The genes are TRBV7-2 and TRBJ2-1; D is undetermined. Germline values: CDR1 SGHTA, CDR2 FQGNSA. Trimming cost V 1 base and J 9 bases, with 7 bases left between them. The CDR3 contains 12 residues. The CDR3 is CASSLGETEQFF. In nucleotides, the CDR3 is TGTGCCAGCAGCTTAGGTGAAACTGAGCAGTTCTTC. Looking up the rest from reference TRBV7-2 and TRBJ2-1 gives the full variable domain: GAGVSQSPSNKVTEKGKDVELRCDPISGHTALYWYRQSLGQGLEFLIYFQGNSAPDKSGLPSDRFSAERTGGSVSTLTIQRTQQEDSAVYLCASSLGETEQFFGPGTRLTVL.

This clonotype was seen ten or more times. The genes are TRBV12-3 or TRBV12-4 and TRBJ2-3, with a tentative D call TRBD2 (5 bases). V lost 2 bases and J 3 bases, leaving 15 bases between the germline ends. The CDR3 runs 16 residues. The DNA for the CDR3 is TGTGCCAGCAGTTTATTCGAGGGCGGCGGGACAGATACGCAGTATTTT. This sequence encodes CASSLFEGGGTDTQYF.

There are many counts of this clonotype. This chain joins TRBV12-3 or TRBV12-4 and TRBJ2-2; D is undetermined. Trimming took 2 bases from V and 0 from J, leaving 7 bases between them. The CDR3 spans 15 residues. The CDR3 loop is CASSLNQANTGELFF. In DNA, the CDR3 is TGTGCCAGCAGTTTAAACCAGGCGAACACCGGGGAGCTGTTTTTT.

This clonotype was counted only a few times. This sequence joins TRBV4-2 and TRBJ1-2, with D possibly matching TRBD1 (5 bases). The germline gives CDR1 LGHNA, CDR2 YNFKEQ. V was pared by 4 bases and J by 0 bases, with 12 bases between. This CDR3 region has 15 residues. The CDR3 region has the DNA TGTGCCAGCAGCCCTTATCAGACAGCTAACTATGGCTACACCTTC. It translates to CASSPYQTANYGYTF.

The V and J genes are TRBV2 and TRBJ1-1, with D possibly being TRBD1 (5 bases). Trimming took off 5 bases at V and 6 bases at J, with 10 bases between the two ends. The germline V gene has CDR1 SNHLY and CDR2 FYNNEI. The CDR3 sequence is 12 residues long. The CDR3 coding sequence is TGTGCCAGCAGTTCAGGGTGGTCTGAAGCTTTCTTT. Encoded protein: CASSSGWSEAFF.

This clonotype was seen repeatedly, ten times or more. V is TRBV6-2 or TRBV6-3 and J is TRBJ2-2; either TRBD1 or TRBD2 may fit D (5 bases each). The V gene lost 7 bases and the J gene lost 4 bases, with 13 bases spanning the gap. CDR1 and CDR2 from the germline V gene are MNHEY and SVGEGT. The length of the CDR3 is 14 residues. The DNA of the CDR3 is TGTGCCAGCATACGGGACCGTTTCACCGGGGAGCTGTTTTTT. It yields the protein CASIRDRFTGELFF.

This clonotype was seen many times. The chain uses TRBV5-1 and TRBJ2-7; 7 bases fit TRBD1. Losses at the gene ends were 0 bases for V and 2 bases for J; bases not matched to a gene: 5. There are 15 residues in the CDR3. CDR1 and CDR2 from the germline V gene are SGHRS and YFSETQ. CDR3 in DNA: TGCGCCAGCAGCTTGGGGACAGGACCCGCCTACGAGCAGTACTTC. Encoded protein: CASSLGTGPAYEQYF.

This clonotype was counted at least ten times. The chain uses TRBV5-1 and TRBJ2-1; 8 nucleotides line up with TRBD1. In germline, CDR1 is SGHRS, CDR2 YFSETQ. V shed 3 bases and J 8 bases; nucleotides not matched to a gene: 10. This CDR3 region has 15 residues. CDR3 in amino acids: CASSSGTGYNHEQFF. For the CDR3, the DNA is TGCGCCAGCAGCTCCGGGACAGGTTACAATCATGAGCAGTTCTTC. The full variable domain, completed using reference TRBV5-1 and TRBJ2-1, is KAGVTQTPRYLIKTRGQQVTLSCSPISGHRSVSWYQQTPGQGLQFLFEYFSETQRNKGNFPGRFSGRQFSNSRSEMNVSTLELGDSALYLCASSSGTGYNHEQFFGPGTRLTVL.